This T cell receptor (beta chain) was obtained from a study of control samples from healthy donors and cancer patients. Clones were sequenced by immunoSEQ multiplex PCR, and TCRdb holds only the in-frame ones, with some missing. The sample yields 100,000 to 150,000 clones, around 87% seen once. Looked up from germline, CDR1 is SGHVS and CDR2 is FNYEAQ. This CDR3 region has 14 residues. The germline V and J ends were trimmed by 5 bases and 4 bases, with 14 bases remaining between them. Sequencing input: blood. The TCR comes from a man aged 35 to 55 in good health. The rearrangement joins TRBV7-6 to TRBJ1-2; D perhaps matches TRBD1 (5 bases). The CDR3 sequence: CASSHDRNGYGYTF. The DNA of the CDR3 is TGTGCCAGCAGCCACGACAGAAATGGCTATGGCTACACCTTC. The full variable domain, rest sourced from reference TRBV7-6 and TRBJ1-2, is GAGVSQSPRYKVTKRGQDVALRCDPISGHVSLYWYRQALGQGPEFLTYFNYEAQQDKSGLPNDRFSAERPEGSISTLTIQRTEQRDSAMYRCASSHDRNGYGYTFGSGTRLTVV.